Listed here are 30 T cell receptor beta chains from one sample, sequenced in a study of CD8+ T cells in alopecia areata. The treatment: oral pan-JAK inhibitor, 5-10 mg twice daily. The authors extracted RNA and reverse transcribed it into cDNA as the sequencing template. Only in-frame clones appear in the TCRdb table, and some are missing; sequencing was by immunoSEQ multiplex PCR. The table records about 180,000 clones, about 54% of them present only once. The source was CD4+ T cells sorted from blood, collected around week 55, from a patient treated with tofacitinib. The receptors here all came from a human donor with alopecia areata.

The rearrangement uses TRBV29-1 and TRBJ2-3, with D uncertain. The germline V gene encodes CDR1 SQVTM and CDR2 ANQGSEA. Between the trimmed V and J ends, which lost 5 bases and 3 bases, there was a span of 15 bases. This CDR3 is built from 14 residues. The CDR3 is CSVSLNSGTDTQYF. DNA of the CDR3: TGCAGCGTTTCACTTAATAGTGGAACAGATACGCAGTATTTT.

V is TRBV29-1 and J is TRBJ2-7; 8 bases line up with TRBD2. The CDR3 has 13 residues. CDR1 and CDR2 from the germline V gene are SQVTM and ANQGSEA. The junction had 10 bases not matched to a gene; V was cut back by 5 bases and J by 7 bases. In DNA, the CDR3 is TGCAGCGTTAGGACTAGCAGTATGCGTGAGCAGTACTTC. As protein: CSVRTSSMREQYF.

The sample holds a few counts of this clone. The CDR3 DNA reads as TGTGCCAGCAGCTTAGGCGGTTACTATGGCTACACCTTC. Encoded protein: CASSLGGYYGYTF. The rearrangement links TRBV7-9 to TRBJ1-2; D not certain. Deletions cut 1 base from V and 3 bases from J, with 6 bases between. Germline V CDR1 and CDR2: SEHNR, FQNEAQ (reference sequence). CDR3 length: 13 residues.

This clone showed up just once. The V gene is TRBV9, the J gene TRBJ2-7; D remains unclear. Between the trimmed V and J ends, which lost 0 bases and 2 bases, there was a span of 9 bases. This CDR3 contains 14 residues. Germline CDR1 and CDR2: SGDLS and YYNGEE. The DNA for the CDR3 is TGTGCCAGCAGCGTAGAAACGGATACCTACGAGCAGTACTTC. Its translation is CASSVETDTYEQYF.

Notes on this clone: Other DNA sequences of this sample code for an identical CDR3. The rearrangement joins TRBV9 to TRBJ2-7, with 7 bases fitting TRBD1. CDR1 is SGDLS and CDR2 is YYNGEE in the germline V gene. V shed 3 bases and J 4 bases; nucleotides not matched to a gene: 7. This CDR3 is built from 14 residues. The CDR3 DNA is TGTGCCAGCAGCGATAGGGACAGAGGGTACGAGCAGTACTTC. It encodes CASSDRDRGYEQYF.

J is TRBJ2-7 and V is TRBV13; perhaps TRBD2 as D (6 bases). This CDR3 has 16 amino acids. V was shortened by 5 bases and J by 0 bases, with 17 bases between the two germline ends. Germline V gene lookup returns CDR1 PRHDT and CDR2 FYEKMQ (reference sequence). CDR3 bases: TGTGCCAGCAGCGGGGGGACGGCCCCTAGCTCCTACGAGCAGTACTTC. It codes for CASSGGTAPSSYEQYF.

This clone was detected only a few times. J is TRBJ1-6 and V is TRBV5-1; a possible D gene is TRBD1 (6 bases). The CDR3 has 14 amino acids. Trimming pared 2 bases from V and 10 bases from J, leaving 13 bases between. The germline V gene encodes CDR1 SGHRS and CDR2 YFSETQ. CDR3 in amino acids: CASSFSGERSPLHF. CDR3 in DNA: TGCGCCAGCAGCTTCTCAGGGGAACGATCACCCCTCCACTTT.

The V call is TRBV7-9, the J call TRBJ2-5; D not certain. V lost 5 bases to trimming and J lost 5 bases, with 15 bases between them. This CDR3 spans 14 amino acids. CDR1 and CDR2 from the germline V gene are SEHNR and FQNEAQ (reference sequence). CDR3: CASSAGPLGETQYF. The CDR3 nucleotides are TGTGCCAGCAGCGCCGGACCGCTCGGGGAGACCCAGTACTTC.

This clone was detected a few times. The chain employs TRBV7-9 and TRBJ2-5, with D possibly being TRBD1 (6 bases). CDR3 length: 16 residues. Trimming took 5 bases from V and 10 from J, leaving 26 bases between them. Germline V gene sequence: CDR1 SEHNR, CDR2 FQNEAQ (reference sequence). The CDR3 sequence is CASSLWTARAERDQYF. The CDR3 DNA sequence: TGTGCCAGCAGCCTCTGGACAGCGCGGGCGGAGAGGGACCAGTACTTC.

The chain employs TRBV30 and TRBJ1-1; D is unclear. Trimming left V 7 bases short and J 2 bases short, with 11 bases between. The germline gives CDR1 GTSNPN, CDR2 SVGIG (reference sequence). This CDR3 is 12 amino acids long. The CDR3 sequence is CASRGSNTEAFF. The CDR3, as DNA: TGTGCCTCACGAGGGAGCAACACTGAAGCTTTCTTT.

The chain links TRBV27 to TRBJ2-1; D not certain. The CDR3 contains 12 residues. The V gene lost 5 bases and the J gene lost 8 bases, with 10 bases spanning the gap. Looked up from germline, CDR1 is MNHEY and CDR2 is SMNVEV (reference sequence). This CDR3 reads CASSLPRHEQFF. Written as DNA, the CDR3 is TGTGCCAGCAGTCTCCCCCGGCATGAGCAGTTCTTC.

V and J are TRBV7-9 and TRBJ2-3; TRBD2 agrees at 13 bases. Germline CDR1 reads SEHNR; CDR2 reads FQNEAQ (reference sequence). V shed 4 bases and J 4 bases; nucleotides not matched to a gene: 8. CDR3 length: 17 residues. In DNA form, the CDR3 reads TGTGCCAGCAGCTCCCGACTAGCGGGGGGAGGGGCAGATACGCAGTATTTT. Its translation is CASSSRLAGGGADTQYF.

This clone was observed a few times. The V and J genes are TRBV29-1 and TRBJ2-5; no reliable D call. The V gene's germline CDR1 is SQVTM and CDR2 ANQGSEA. The V end lost 4 bases, the J end lost 4 bases, and 13 bases lay between the germline ends. This CDR3 region has 13 residues. The CDR3 DNA follows: TGCAGCGTTGCGTCCTCAGGTCGAGAGACCCAGTACTTC. Translated, it gives CSVASSGRETQYF. The entire variable domain, with the rest obtained from reference TRBV29-1 and TRBJ2-5, is as follows: SAVISQKPSRDICQRGTSLTIQCQVDSQVTMMFWYRQQPGQSLTLIATANQGSEATYESGFVIDKFPISRPNLTFSTLTVSNMSPEDSSIYLCSVASSGRETQYFGPGTRLLVL.

This clone appeared a single time. The chain links TRBV5-1 to TRBJ2-1; D ambiguous. Germline CDR1 SGHRS, CDR2 YFSETQ. Trimming removed 0 bases from V and 0 bases from J, with 7 bases in between. The CDR3 has 15 residues. The DNA for the CDR3 is TGCGCCAGCAGCTTGGAGGGTAACTCCTACAATGAGCAGTTCTTC. Translated, it gives CASSLEGNSYNEQFF.

The chain has TRBV2 and TRBJ1-2, with D perhaps TRBD1 (6 bases). The CDR3 totals 13 residues. V was trimmed by 4 bases and J by 2 bases, leaving 8 bases between them. The germline gives CDR1 SNHLY, CDR2 FYNNEI. Here the CDR3 DNA reads TGTGCCAGCAGTGTCGACAGGAACTATGGCTACACCTTC. It specifies CASSVDRNYGYTF. Full variable domain (remainder filled in from reference TRBV2 and TRBJ1-2): EPEVTQTPSHQVTQMGQEVILRCVPISNHLYFYWYRQILGQKVEFLVSFYNNEISEKSEIFDDQFSVERPDGSNFTLKIRSTKLEDSAMYFCASSVDRNYGYTFGSGTRLTVV.

The V gene is TRBV29-1, the J gene TRBJ2-7; D is possibly TRBD1 (6 bases). Germline-derived CDR1 and CDR2 are SQVTM and ANQGSEA. V was cut by 2 bases and J by 4 bases, with 9 bases left in between. The CDR3 has 12 residues. For the CDR3, the DNA is TGCAGCGTTGAACGGCAGGGGTACGAGCAGTACTTC. As protein: CSVERQGYEQYF.

The rearrangement joins TRBV29-1 to TRBJ1-2; D might be TRBD1 (5 bases). CDR1 is SQVTM and CDR2 is ANQGSEA in the germline V gene. With 7 bases removed from V and 8 bases from J, the gap between germline ends came to 14 bases. The CDR3 sequence is 11 residues long. CDR3 in amino acids: CSAQDWGGYTF. The CDR3 region has the DNA TGCAGCGCCCAGGACTGGGGCGGCTACACCTTC.

This chain uses TRBV4-1 with TRBJ2-2; D not resolved. CDR1 and CDR2 from the germline V gene are MGHRA and YSYEKL. The V and J ends lost 5 bases and 4 bases respectively, with 11 bases between them. This CDR3 contains 14 residues. CDR3 residues: CASSIEESTGELFF. In DNA form, the CDR3 reads TGCGCCAGCAGCATCGAAGAGAGCACCGGGGAGCTGTTTTTT.

The genes are TRBV29-1 and TRBJ1-4, with D maybe TRBD1 (5 bases). There are 13 residues in the CDR3. Trimming shortened V by 4 bases and J by 4 bases, and 10 bases separated the two germline ends. The germline V gene encodes CDR1 SQVTM and CDR2 ANQGSEA. The CDR3 spells CSVGVQVNEKLFF. The DNA for the CDR3 is TGCAGCGTTGGCGTACAGGTTAATGAAAAACTGTTTTTT.

V usage is TRBV28 and J usage is TRBJ2-5; 8 bases map to TRBD2. Germline CDR1 MDHEN, CDR2 SYDVKM. V was clipped by 4 bases and J by 4 bases; unmatched bases: 2. The CDR3 spans 13 residues. CDR3 nucleotide sequence: TGTGCCAGCAGTTCGGGACTAGTAGAGACCCAGTACTTC. The encoded protein is CASSSGLVETQYF.

The V gene is TRBV6-1, the J gene TRBJ2-5; D remains unclear. The germline V and J ends were trimmed by 6 bases and 7 bases, with 15 bases remaining between them. Germline V gene lookup returns CDR1 MNHNS and CDR2 SASEGT. This CDR3 has 13 residues. In DNA, the CDR3 is TGTGCCAGCAGCGAATCAAGGGAAGGGACCCAGTACTTC. The encoded protein is CASSESREGTQYF.

The chain links TRBV7-2 to TRBJ2-3; D is unclear. CDR3 length equals 15 residues. Germline-derived CDR1 and CDR2 are SGHTA and FQGNSA. V was clipped by 2 bases and J by 0 bases, with 9 bases between them. The CDR3 DNA sequence: TGTGCCAGCAGCTTACTGGGTGCTAGCACAGATACGCAGTATTTT. This codes for CASSLLGASTDTQYF.

The V gene is TRBV30, the J gene TRBJ2-1, with a weak D call TRBD2 (5 bases). Looked up from germline, CDR1 is GTSNPN and CDR2 is SVGIG (reference sequence). The germline V and J ends were trimmed by 2 bases and 0 bases, with 11 bases remaining between them. This CDR3 spans 15 amino acids. CDR3 sequence reads: CAWSKDSGSYNEQFF. The CDR3 coding sequence is TGTGCCTGGAGTAAGGACTCCGGCTCCTACAATGAGCAGTTCTTC.

The V gene is TRBV30, the J gene TRBJ1-5; possible D gene TRBD1, 5 bases. Germline CDR1 and CDR2: GTSNPN and SVGIG (reference sequence). This CDR3 is 12 amino acids long. V was shortened by 3 bases and J by 4 bases, with 7 bases between the two germline ends. The CDR3 region is CAWSRQNQPQHF. The CDR3 nucleotides read TGTGCCTGGAGCAGACAGAATCAGCCCCAGCATTTT.

The chain recombines TRBV15 with TRBJ2-1; TRBD2 might be the D (6 bases). Germline lookup yields CDR1 LNHNV and CDR2 YYDKDF (reference sequence). V was pared by 3 bases and J by 5 bases, with 26 bases between. The CDR3 covers 19 residues. The DNA for the CDR3 is TGTGCCACCAGCAGGGGGATAGCAGGACGAGTCGGGGGAAACAATGAGCAGTTCTTC. Its protein product is CATSRGIAGRVGGNNEQFF.

The chain joins TRBV5-1 to TRBJ2-7, with a tentative D call TRBD2 (5 bases). V was clipped by 7 bases and J by 0 bases, with 14 bases between them. This CDR3 contains 14 residues. The germline V gene encodes CDR1 SGHRS and CDR2 YFSETQ. The DNA for the CDR3 is TGCGCCAGCCGCCGGGAAGCCAGCTCCTACGAGCAGTACTTC. Residues: CASRREASSYEQYF.

The chain combines TRBV30 with TRBJ1-1; D is possibly TRBD1 (6 bases). This CDR3 comprises 17 residues. Deletions cut 2 bases from V and 5 bases from J, with 24 bases between. Germline values: CDR1 GTSNPN, CDR2 SVGIG (reference sequence). CDR3 amino acids: CAWSSPTYRVGGTEAFF. CDR3 nucleotides: TGTGCCTGGAGTTCACCAACCTACAGGGTAGGGGGGACTGAAGCTTTCTTT.

This clone was observed a handful of times. The chain links TRBV29-1 to TRBJ2-5; 11 nucleotides agree with TRBD2. The CDR3 is 16 residues long. V was pared by 5 bases and J by 0 bases, with 8 bases of the junction left unmatched. Germline V gene data show CDR1 as SQVTM and CDR2 as ANQGSEA. The CDR3 loop is CSVNLASGRYQETQYF. Here the CDR3 DNA reads TGCAGCGTTAACTTGGCTAGCGGGAGGTACCAAGAGACCCAGTACTTC.

The chain joins TRBV6-5 to TRBJ2-4, with D unresolved. Germline V CDR1 and CDR2: MNHEY, SVGAGI. V lost 5 bases and J lost 3, with 8 bases in between. This CDR3 has 13 residues. The CDR3 protein is CASSELGKNIQYF. The CDR3 DNA sequence: TGTGCCAGCAGTGAATTAGGCAAAAACATTCAGTACTTC.

The CDR3 region is CASSVGGSQETQYF. CDR3 nucleotides: TGTGCCAGCAGCGTAGGGGGGTCCCAAGAGACCCAGTACTTC. The chain employs TRBV9 and TRBJ2-5; D possibly uses TRBD1 or TRBD2 (5 bases each). The CDR3 spans 14 residues. Germline V CDR1 and CDR2: SGDLS, YYNGEE. The V gene lost 0 bases and the J gene lost 1 base, with 7 bases spanning the gap.